This T cell receptor (beta chain) is from a study of OX40 agonist ivuxolimab in advanced cancers. Study summary: Subjects had a mean age of around 60 years, with a range of about 23 to 90; about 83% were male.

By proportion, this clone is medium-sized (0.01 to 0.1%). Sequenced by immunoSEQ multiplex PCR; TCRdb stores in-frame clones only, minus some. The sample shows around 55,000 clones, about 88% of them seen only once. It was autoimmune disease history or systemic immunosuppression that excluded patients. The sequenced sample was CD4+ or CD8+ T cells sorted from blood, obtained in a trial of the OX40 agonist ivuxolimab. The receptor's source is an adult with an advanced solid tumor such as melanoma, head and neck, liver or kidney cancer.

CDR3 protein: CASRTALNTEAFF. Here the CDR3 DNA reads TGTGCCAGCAGGACAGCCTTGAACACTGAAGCTTTCTTT. The J gene is TRBJ1-1, the V gene TRBV7-9; TRBD1 might be the D (5 bases). This CDR3 comprises 13 residues. The germline gives CDR1 SEHNR, CDR2 FQNEAQ (reference sequence). The germline V and J ends were trimmed by 6 bases and 0 bases, with 8 bases remaining between them. The full variable domain, its missing parts supplied by reference TRBV7-9 and TRBJ1-1, is DTGVSQNPRHKITKRGQNVTFRCDPISEHNRLYWYRQTLGQGPEFLTYFQNEAQLEKSRLLSDRFSAERPKGSFSTLEIQRTEQGDSAMYLCASRTALNTEAFFGQGTRLTVV.